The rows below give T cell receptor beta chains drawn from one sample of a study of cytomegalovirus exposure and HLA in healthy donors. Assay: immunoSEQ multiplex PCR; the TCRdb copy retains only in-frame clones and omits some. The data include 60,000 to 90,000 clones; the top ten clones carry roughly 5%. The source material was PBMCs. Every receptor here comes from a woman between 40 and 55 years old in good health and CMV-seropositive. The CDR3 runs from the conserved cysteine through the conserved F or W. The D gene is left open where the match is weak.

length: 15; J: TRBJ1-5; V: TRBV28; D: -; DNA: TGTGCCAGCAGTCGCCCGTTAGGGGGAGAGGAGCCCCAGCATTTT; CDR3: CASSRPLGGEEPQHF
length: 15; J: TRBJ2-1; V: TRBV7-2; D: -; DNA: TGTGCCAGCAGCACTCGGACAGAATCCTACAATGAGCAGTTCTTC; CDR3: CASSTRTESYNEQFF
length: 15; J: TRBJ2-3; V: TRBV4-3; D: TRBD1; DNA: TGCGCCAGCAGCCAAGTAGGGACAGGTGTAGATACGCAGTATTTT; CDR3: CASSQVGTGVDTQYF
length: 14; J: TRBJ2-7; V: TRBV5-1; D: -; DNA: TGCGCCAGCAGCCACTACGTTGGGTGGTCCGAGCAGTACTTC; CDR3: CASSHYVGWSEQYF
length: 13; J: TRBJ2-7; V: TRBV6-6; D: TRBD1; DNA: TGTGCCGTCAAGACAGGGGACGCCTACGAGCAGTACTTC; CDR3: CAVKTGDAYEQYF
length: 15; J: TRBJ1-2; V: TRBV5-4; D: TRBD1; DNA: TGTGCCAGCAGCGTTGACAGGGCCCCACCCTATGGCTACACCTTC; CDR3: CASSVDRAPPYGYTF
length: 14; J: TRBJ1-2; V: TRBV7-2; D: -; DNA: TGTGCCAGCAGCTTAGCTGCAGCTAACTATGGCTACACCTTC; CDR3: CASSLAAANYGYTF
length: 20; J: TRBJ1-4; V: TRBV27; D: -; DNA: TGTGCCAGCAGTTCCAGCTGGTGGGATGGGGGGTCCGCAACTAATGAAAAACTGTTTTTT; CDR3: CASSSSWWDGGSATNEKLFF
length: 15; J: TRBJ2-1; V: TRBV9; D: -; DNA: TGTGCCAGCAGCGTAGACTTGAGCTCCTACAATGAGCAGTTCTTC; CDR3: CASSVDLSSYNEQFF
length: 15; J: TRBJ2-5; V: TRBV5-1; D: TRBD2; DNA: TGCGCCAGCAGCTTTAGCGGGAGTCTAAGTTTGGAGCAGTACTTC; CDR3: CASSFSGSLSLEQYF
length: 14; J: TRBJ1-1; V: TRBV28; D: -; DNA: TGTGCCAGCAGTTTACTAGGGAGGGACACTGAAGCTTTCTTT; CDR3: CASSLLGRDTEAFF
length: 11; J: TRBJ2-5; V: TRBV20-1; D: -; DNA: TGCAGTGCTCAAAACCAAGAGACCCAGTACTTC; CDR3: CSAQNQETQYF
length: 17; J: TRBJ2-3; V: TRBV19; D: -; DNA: TGTGCCAGTACCACCTGGTCCGGGCTAGCGTCGACAGATACGCAGTATTTT; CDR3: CASTTWSGLASTDTQYF
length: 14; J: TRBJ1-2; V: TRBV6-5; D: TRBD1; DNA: TGTGCCAGCAGCGATTTCGGACAGGTGTGGGGCTACACCTTC; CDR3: CASSDFGQVWGYTF
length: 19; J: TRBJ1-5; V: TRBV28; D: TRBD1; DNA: TGTGCCAGCAGTCCTCTCGACAGGGGAAAGCGGTCGAGCAATCAGCCCCAGCATTTT; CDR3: CASSPLDRGKRSSNQPQHF
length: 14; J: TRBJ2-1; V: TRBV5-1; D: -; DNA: TGCGCCAGCAGCCTGGGAGGACAAACCAATGAGCAGTTCTTC; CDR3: CASSLGGQTNEQFF
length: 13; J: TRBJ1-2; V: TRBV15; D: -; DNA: TGTGCCACCAGCAAGCAGATCTGGAGTGGCTACACCTTC; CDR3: CATSKQIWSGYTF
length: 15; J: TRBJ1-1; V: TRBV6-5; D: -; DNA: TGTGCCAGCAGTTATTTCGACGGGTTGAACACTGAAGCTTTCTTT; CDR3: CASSYFDGLNTEAFF
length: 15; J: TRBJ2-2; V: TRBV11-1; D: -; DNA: TGTGCCAGCAGCTTAAATTCGGGGAGCACCGGGGAGCTGTTTTTT; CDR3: CASSLNSGSTGELFF
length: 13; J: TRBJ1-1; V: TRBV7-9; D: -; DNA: TGTGCCAGCAGCTTACCCCAGAACACTGAAGCTTTCTTT; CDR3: CASSLPQNTEAFF
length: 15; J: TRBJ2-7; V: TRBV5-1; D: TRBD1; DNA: TGCGCCAGCAGCCAAGGGACAGTTCGAACCTACGAGCAGTACTTC; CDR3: CASSQGTVRTYEQYF
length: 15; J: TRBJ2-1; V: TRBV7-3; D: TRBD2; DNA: TGTGCCAGCAGCTCCAGGCGGGGGGAATCCAATGAGCAGTTCTTC; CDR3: CASSSRRGESNEQFF
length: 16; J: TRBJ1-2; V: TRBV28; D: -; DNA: TGTGCCAGCAGTTTAGAGAGGTCTGGAGTCTTCTATGGCTACACCTTC; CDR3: CASSLERSGVFYGYTF
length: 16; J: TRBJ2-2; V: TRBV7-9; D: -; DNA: TGTGCCACTCCGCACTCTGAGTGGGAGAGCACCGGGGAGCTGTTTTTT; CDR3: CATPHSEWESTGELFF
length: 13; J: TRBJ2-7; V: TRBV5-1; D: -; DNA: TGCGCCAGCAGCCTGAATCCTGGACAGGAGCAGTACTTC; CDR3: CASSLNPGQEQYF
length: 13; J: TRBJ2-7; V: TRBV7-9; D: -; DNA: TGTGCCAGCAGCTTAGATGGGGGCTACGAGCAGTACTTC; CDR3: CASSLDGGYEQYF
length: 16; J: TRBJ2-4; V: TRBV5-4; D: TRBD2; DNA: TGTGCCAGCAGCTTGAGGGCGGGAGTGGCCAAAAACATTCAGTACTTC; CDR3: CASSLRAGVAKNIQYF
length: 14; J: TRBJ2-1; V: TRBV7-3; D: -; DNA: TGTGCCAGCAGCTTTGGGGGGGCCACTAATGAGCAGTTCTTC; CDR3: CASSFGGATNEQFF
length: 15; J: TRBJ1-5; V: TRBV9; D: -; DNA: TGTGCCAGCAGCGGACGGGACATCTCCAATCAGCCCCAGCATTTT; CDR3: CASSGRDISNQPQHF
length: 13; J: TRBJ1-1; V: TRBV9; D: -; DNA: TGTGCCAGCAGCGTAGGGAGTAACACTGAAGCTTTCTTT; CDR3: CASSVGSNTEAFF
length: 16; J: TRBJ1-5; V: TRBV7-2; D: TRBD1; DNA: TGTGCCAGCAGCCAATCCGGGACAGGGAGCGGGCAGCCCCAGCATTTT; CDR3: CASSQSGTGSGQPQHF
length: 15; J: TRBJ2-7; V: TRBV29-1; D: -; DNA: TGCAGCGTCGAAGAACCCAGGGAAGGCTCCTACGAGCAGTACTTC; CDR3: CSVEEPREGSYEQYF
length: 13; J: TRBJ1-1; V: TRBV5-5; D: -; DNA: TGTGCCAGCAGCTTGTCAACAGGGACTGAAGCTTTCTTT; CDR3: CASSLSTGTEAFF
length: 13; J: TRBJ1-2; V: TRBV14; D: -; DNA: TGTGCCAGCAGCCGGTTGCAGGCCTCTGGCTACACCTTC; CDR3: CASSRLQASGYTF
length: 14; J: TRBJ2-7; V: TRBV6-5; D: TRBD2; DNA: TGTGCCAGCAGTTCTAGCGGGGAGGCCTACGAGCAGTACTTC; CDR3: CASSSSGEAYEQYF
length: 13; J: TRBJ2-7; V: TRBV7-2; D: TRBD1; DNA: TGTGCCAGCAGCTCCCCGGGACAGGGCGAGCAGTACTTC; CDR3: CASSSPGQGEQYF
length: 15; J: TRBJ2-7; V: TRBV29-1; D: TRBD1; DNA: TGCAGCGCCACAAAAGGCACAGGGGGCGGCGACGAGCAGTACTTC; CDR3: CSATKGTGGGDEQYF
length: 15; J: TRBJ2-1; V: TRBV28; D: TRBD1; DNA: TGTGCCAGCAGCCTTTCCTCGGCAGGGGGCAATGAGCAGTTCTTC; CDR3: CASSLSSAGGNEQFF
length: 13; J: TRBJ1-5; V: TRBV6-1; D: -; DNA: TGTGCCAGCAGAAGGGTGAGGGCCGAGCCCCAGCATTTT; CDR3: CASRRVRAEPQHF
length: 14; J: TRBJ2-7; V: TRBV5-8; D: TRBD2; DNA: TGTGCCAGCAGCTTGTATAGCGGGTCCTACGAGCAGTACTTC; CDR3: CASSLYSGSYEQYF
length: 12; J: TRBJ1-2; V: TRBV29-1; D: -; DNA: TGCAGCGTGGGGGCCTGGGGGAACGGCTACACCTTC; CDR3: CSVGAWGNGYTF
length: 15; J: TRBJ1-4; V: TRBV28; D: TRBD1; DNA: TGTGCCAGCAGTTGGACAGGGGGCCCTAATGAAAAACTGTTTTTT; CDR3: CASSWTGGPNEKLFF